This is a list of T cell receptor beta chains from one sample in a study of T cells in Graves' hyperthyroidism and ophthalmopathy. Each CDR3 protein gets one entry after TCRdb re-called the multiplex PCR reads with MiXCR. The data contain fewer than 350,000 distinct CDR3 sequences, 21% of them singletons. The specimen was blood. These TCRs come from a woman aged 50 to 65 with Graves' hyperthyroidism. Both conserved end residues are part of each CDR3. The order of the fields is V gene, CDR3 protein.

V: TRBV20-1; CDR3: CSAPPTGSYEQYF
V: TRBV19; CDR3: CASSSIDPNTEAFF
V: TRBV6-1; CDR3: CASSSGVYNEQFF
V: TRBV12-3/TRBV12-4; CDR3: CASSLNRGRRETQYF
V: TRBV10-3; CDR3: CAIRQKGQGAGRTEAFF
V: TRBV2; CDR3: CASSEDGVWGETQYF
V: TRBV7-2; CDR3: CASSLDPVRLVEQYF
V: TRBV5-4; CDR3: CVSSLRLTSTDTQYF
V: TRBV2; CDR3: CASKQGLRNQPQHF
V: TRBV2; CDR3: CASSDRGQPNEKLFF
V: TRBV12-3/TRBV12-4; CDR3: CASSKRDNYGYTF
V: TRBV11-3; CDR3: CASSLVLAGEQYF
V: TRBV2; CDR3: CASSYEVTGELFF
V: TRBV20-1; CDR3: CSARDLGTDYYEQYF
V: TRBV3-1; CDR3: CASSQSRRNEQFF
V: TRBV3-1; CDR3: CASSQQRGGHETQYF
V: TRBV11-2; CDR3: CASSFVGDTEAFF
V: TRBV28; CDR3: CASSGGTVGNQPQHF
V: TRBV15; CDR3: CATSDGLGPRDQPQHF
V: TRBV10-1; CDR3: CASSEADGPYTF
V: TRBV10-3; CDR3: CAISGTGGGSYEQYF
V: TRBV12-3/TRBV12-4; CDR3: CASSSGMNQPQHF
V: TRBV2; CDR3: CASSPTGTSSPLHF
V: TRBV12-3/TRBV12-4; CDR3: CASTLLRGTQYF
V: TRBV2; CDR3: CASSRAGGPTDTQYF
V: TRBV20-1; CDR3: CSARVLAEETQYF
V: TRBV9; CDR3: CASSVELRGQETQYF
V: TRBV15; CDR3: CATSRDDHQETQYF
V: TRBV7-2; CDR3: CASSPIPGIAKNIQYF
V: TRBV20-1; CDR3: CSAENRGLYEQYF
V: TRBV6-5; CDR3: CASSYGIAGGGNEQFF
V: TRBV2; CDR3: CASSEAAGNSPLHF
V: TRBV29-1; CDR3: CSFARTGGNTEAFF
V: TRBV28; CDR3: CASSNGGSTDTQYF
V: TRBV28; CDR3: CASSLLAGGPGSKNIQYF
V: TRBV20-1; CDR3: CSASRDHHPSSYNEQFF
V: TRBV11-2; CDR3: CASSSTGTSVRSYNEQFF
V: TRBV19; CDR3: CASSPRRGSNQPQHF
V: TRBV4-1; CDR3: CASSQGPVVSVMGKNIQYF
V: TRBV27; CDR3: CASRTSGGIITGELFF
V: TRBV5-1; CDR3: CASSLEWGSYEQYF
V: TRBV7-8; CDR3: CASGIYLGVGETQYF
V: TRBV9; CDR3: CASSVKIGASGRGNEQFF
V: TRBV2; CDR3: CASSRIKGNTGELFF